This section outlines one TCR beta chain sequence together with its context. The antigen is unknown. The sample belongs to a study of T cells in localized non-small cell lung cancer. Study-wide points: There was an association of higher blood T cell density with longer overall survival. For the top 100 tumor clones, a median roughly 56 also appeared in adjacent lung. It remains possible that heterogeneity exists, since only one tumor region was sequenced. The highest T cell clonality was in uninvolved adjacent lung, above tumor.

After removal of 6 bases from V and 4 bases from J, the junction contained 12 bases not matched to a gene. Looked up from germline, CDR1 is MDHEN and CDR2 is SYDVKM. CDR3 size: 15 residues. Data came from immunoSEQ multiplex PCR; TCRdb stores just in-frame clones and leaves some out. The data show about 83,000 clones, with 70% to 90% seen just once and less than 9.5% held by the top ten. The chain combines TRBV28 with TRBJ2-7; 7 nucleotides agree with TRBD2. The sequenced sample was peripheral blood, obtained before any cancer treatment. This sequence was found in a female donor of 60 years or more with stage I lung adenocarcinoma. The DNA of the CDR3 is TGTGCCAGCAGGCCCTTCCTCTCTAGCGGATACGAGCAGTACTTC. Amino acid sequence: CASRPFLSSGYEQYF.